Following are 5 T cell receptor beta chains from one sample sequenced in a study of blood T cell repertoires in COVID-19 (TCRdb year 2020). Library preparation was by the immunoSEQ multiplex PCR assay. In TCRdb, the immuneACCESS table is reduced to in-frame sequences with V and J assigned. These tables do not hold every clone; where another copy was compared, an unresolved V gene accounts for under half, and the others remain unexplained. This sample holds about 50,000 clones; roughly nine tenths were observed only once. The ten largest clones represent roughly 15% of the sample. Material: peripheral blood. Every receptor here comes from a man aged 55 to 70 with active or convalescent COVID-19.

Regarding this clone: Just one base apart from a much larger clone, this may be a read error. Other DNA sequences of this sample code for an identical CDR3. The chain is built from TRBV27 and TRBJ2-7; perhaps TRBD1 as D (6 bases). The CDR3 contains 14 residues. V was pared by 5 bases and J by 6 bases, with 17 bases between. CDR1 MNHEY and CDR2 SMNVEV come from the germline V gene (reference sequence). The CDR3 spells CASSLGQGVGEQYF. CDR3 DNA sequence: TGTGCCAGCAGTCTGGGACAAGGGGTGGGCGAGCAGTACTTC.

The chain uses TRBV2 and TRBJ1-1, with D tentatively TRBD1 (5 bases). From germline, CDR1 is SNHLY and CDR2 FYNNEI. The CDR3 covers 16 residues. Trimming pared 3 bases from V and 2 bases from J, leaving 16 bases between. In DNA form, the CDR3 reads TGTGCCAGCAGTGACCCAAGGGGTCGGGTTAACACTGAAGCTTTCTTT. This encodes CASSDPRGRVNTEAFF.

The chain has TRBV28 and TRBJ1-4; TRBD1 is a possible D gene (5 bases). Germline assignment: CDR1 MDHEN and CDR2 SYDVKM. V was trimmed by 5 bases and J by 5 bases, leaving 21 bases between them. CDR3 length: 17 residues. CDR3 in DNA: TGTGCCAGCAGTCCCCTCCCTCTGGGCAGGGTGAATGAAAAACTGTTTTTT. It encodes CASSPLPLGRVNEKLFF.

V usage is TRBV18 and J usage is TRBJ1-5; TRBD1 matches at 7 bases. In germline, CDR1 is KGHSH, CDR2 LQKENI. V lost 3 bases and J lost 0; bases outside the gene matches: 2. There are 15 residues in the CDR3. The CDR3 DNA follows: TGTGCCAGCTCACCGGGGACAGCTAGCAATCAGCCCCAGCATTTT. Residues: CASSPGTASNQPQHF.

This chain uses TRBV14 with TRBJ2-2, with 9 bases that match TRBD1. Germline V CDR1 and CDR2: SGHDN, FVKESK. This CDR3 comprises 15 residues. Trimming cost V 6 bases and J 4 bases; bases outside gene matches: 6. The CDR3 bases are TGTGCCAGCAGGCGCGGGACAGGGCGCACCGGGGAGCTGTTTTTT. Amino acid sequence: CASRRGTGRTGELFF.